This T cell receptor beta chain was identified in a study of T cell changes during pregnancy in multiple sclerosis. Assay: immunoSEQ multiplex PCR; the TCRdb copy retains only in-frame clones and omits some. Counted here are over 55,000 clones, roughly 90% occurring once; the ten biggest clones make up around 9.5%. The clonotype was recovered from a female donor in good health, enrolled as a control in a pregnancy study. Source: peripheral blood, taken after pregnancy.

DNA for the CDR3: TGTGCCAGTAGTGGCCTCGCCAACAATCAGCCCCAGCATTTT. Translated, it gives CASSGLANNQPQHF. The chain couples TRBV19 to TRBJ1-5; D gene unclear. The CDR3 covers 14 residues. V lost 5 bases, J lost 3 bases, and 11 bases lay in between. In germline, CDR1 is LNHDA, CDR2 SQIVND (reference sequence).